Listed here are 21 T cell receptor beta chains from one sample, sequenced in a study of OX40 agonist ivuxolimab in advanced cancers. Assay used: immunoSEQ multiplex PCR; TCRdb lists only in-frame clones, some missing. The sample has 20,000 to 25,000 clones; about 83% are singletons. Sequencing used CD4+ or CD8+ T cells sorted from blood, obtained in a trial of the OX40 agonist ivuxolimab. All receptors come from an adult with an advanced solid tumor such as melanoma, head and neck, liver or kidney cancer.

The chain links TRBV4-1 to TRBJ2-7; 9 bases map to TRBD1. This CDR3 spans 15 amino acids. Per germline, CDR1 MGHRA and CDR2 YSYEKL. Unmatched junction bases numbered 4, after V lost 1 base and J lost 3 bases. CDR3 region: CASSQGSTGGYEQYF. The CDR3 bases are TGCGCCAGCAGCCAAGGGTCGACAGGGGGCTACGAGCAGTACTTC.

The rearrangement links TRBV21-1 to TRBJ2-7; no DNA check was done on the table's D call, TRBD2. TRBV21-1 is designated a pseudogene. The CDR3 contains 13 residues. CDR3 nucleotide sequence: TGTGCCAGTACCCTGACGGGGGGTCACGAGCAGTACTTC. The encoded protein is CASTLTGGHEQYF.

V is TRBV7-8 and J is TRBJ2-1, with TRBD2 matching 13 bases. V gave up 4 bases and J gave up 6 bases; unmatched junction bases: 3. The CDR3 runs 15 residues. CDR1 is SGHVS, CDR2 FQNEAQ, per germline. CDR3 protein: CASSSGTSGANEQFF. In nucleotides, the CDR3 is TGTGCCAGCAGCTCCGGGACTAGCGGGGCCAATGAGCAGTTCTTC.

The chain links TRBV27 to TRBJ2-3, with unresolved D. The CDR3 covers 13 residues. V was cut by 4 bases and J by 3 bases, with 8 bases left in between. Per the germline V gene, CDR1 is MNHEY and CDR2 is SMNVEV (reference sequence). The CDR3 sequence: CASSWARTDTQYF. Here the CDR3 DNA reads TGTGCCAGCAGTTGGGCCAGGACAGATACGCAGTATTTT.

The chain carries TRBV5-6 and TRBJ1-5; tentative D call: TRBD1 (5 bases). The CDR3 extends over 13 amino acids. Per germline, CDR1 SGHDT and CDR2 YYEEEE. V lost 0 bases and J lost 7, with 8 bases in between. CDR3 in amino acids: CASSLGGSQPQHF. The CDR3 coding sequence is TGTGCCAGCAGCTTGGGGGGGTCCCAGCCCCAGCATTTT.

The chain has TRBV7-9 and TRBJ1-1; a possible D gene is TRBD1 (5 bases). CDR3 length: 15 residues. Trimming shortened V by 1 base and J by 2 bases, and 11 bases separated the two germline ends. The germline CDR1 and CDR2 sequences are SEHNR and FQNEAQ (reference sequence). CDR3 bases: TGTGCCAGCAGCTTAGTCGGGGGACCCAACACTGAAGCTTTCTTT. Protein: CASSLVGGPNTEAFF.

The V gene is TRBV4-1, the J gene TRBJ1-5; TRBD1 agrees at 8 bases. CDR1 is MGHRA, CDR2 YSYEKL, per germline. V was pared by 5 bases and J by 3 bases, with 9 bases of the junction left unmatched. This CDR3 is 16 amino acids long. In DNA, the CDR3 is TGCGCCAGCAGCAACTTATTGACAGGGGACAATCAGCCCCAGCATTTT. Its protein product is CASSNLLTGDNQPQHF.

For the CDR3, the DNA is TGTGCCAGCAGCCCCGAGGCGGGGTACGAGCAGTACTTC. This encodes CASSPEAGYEQYF. The J gene is TRBJ2-7, the V gene TRBV5-6, with a tentative D call TRBD2 (6 bases). CDR3 length equals 13 residues. CDR1 SGHDT and CDR2 YYEEEE come from the germline V gene. Trimming removed 4 bases from V and 4 bases from J, with 12 bases in between.

The rearrangement joins TRBV28 to TRBJ2-7; D is perhaps TRBD2 (6 bases). The CDR3 totals 13 residues. CDR1 MDHEN and CDR2 SYDVKM come from the germline V gene. The V and J ends lost 7 bases and 2 bases respectively, with 12 bases between them. DNA for the CDR3: TGTGCCAGCACCCCCGGCGGGACCTACGAGCAGTACTTC. Translated, it gives CASTPGGTYEQYF. Full variable domain (outside the CDR3, taken from reference TRBV28 and TRBJ2-7): DVKVTQSSRYLVKRTGEKVFLECVQDMDHENMFWYRQDPGLGLRLIYFSYDVKMKEKGDIPEGYSVSREKKERFSLILESASTNQTSMYLCASTPGGTYEQYFGPGTRLTVT.

Here the CDR3 DNA reads TGTGCCAGCAGCGAGGATACGCAGTATTTT. It is translated as CASSEDTQYF. The chain links TRBV7-9 to TRBJ2-3; D remains ambiguous. Trimming cost V 5 bases and J 6 bases, with 3 bases left between them. Germline V lookup: CDR1 SEHNR, CDR2 FQNEAQ (reference sequence). The CDR3 is 10 amino acids.

The chain employs TRBV27 and TRBJ2-1, with a tentative D call TRBD2 (6 bases). Germline-derived CDR1 and CDR2 are MNHEY and SMNVEV (reference sequence). The CDR3 has 13 amino acids. V was clipped by 8 bases and J by 0 bases, with 8 bases between them. CDR3 DNA: TGTGCCAGCGGGGGGAGCTCCTACAATGAGCAGTTCTTC. As protein: CASGGSSYNEQFF.

A note on this clone: An end of the junction differs from the germline gene, which may be a read error. The V call is TRBV7-4, the J call TRBJ2-3; no clear D. Germline V gene sequence: CDR1 SGHVT, CDR2 SQSDAQ. This CDR3 region has 12 residues. The CDR3 loop reads CASSLTTDAQYF. CDR3 DNA sequence: TGTGCCAGCAGCTTGACAACAGATGCGCAGTATTTT.

The J gene is TRBJ2-5, the V gene TRBV6-1, with D possibly matching TRBD2 (6 bases). Trimming stripped 6 bases from V and 7 bases from J, with 12 bases between. The CDR3 runs to 12 residues. Germline CDR1 MNHNS, CDR2 SASEGT. CDR3 sequence (DNA): TGTGCCAGCAGCGCCCGGGGAGGGACCCAGTACTTC. As protein: CASSARGGTQYF.

The J gene is TRBJ2-7, the V gene TRBV10-3; 7 bases are shared with TRBD1. CDR3 length: 14 residues. Germline V CDR1 and CDR2: ENHRY, SYGVKD. Trimming took 6 bases from V and 5 from J; bases not matched to a gene: 10. CDR3 sequence (DNA): TGTGCCATCAGGCCTACAGGGGCTTTCGACGAGCAGTACTTC. Residues: CAIRPTGAFDEQYF.

V and J are TRBV30 and TRBJ1-3, with 7 bases that match TRBD1. CDR1 and CDR2 from the germline V gene are GTSNPN and SVGIG (reference sequence). The CDR3 consists of 17 residues. The V and J ends lost 8 bases and 3 bases, in that order; junction bases with no gene match: 19. The CDR3 DNA follows: TGTGCCCACATCGACATCTATGAGGGGGCGTATGGAAACACCATATATTTT. Translated: CAHIDIYEGAYGNTIYF.

The V call is TRBV5-6, the J call TRBJ2-3; 9 bases are shared with TRBD2. CDR3 size: 11 residues. In germline, CDR1 is SGHDT, CDR2 YYEEEE. V trimming: 5 bases; J trimming: 11 bases; junction bases outside the gene matches: 3. The CDR3 protein is CASRLAGRQYF. The CDR3 DNA sequence: TGTGCCAGCAGGCTAGCGGGGCGGCAGTATTTT.

This rearrangement joins TRBV19 to TRBJ1-5; D is possibly TRBD1 (5 bases). The CDR3 is 15 residues long. Germline CDR1 LNHDA, CDR2 SQIVND (reference sequence). Trimming left V 2 bases short and J 9 bases short, with 17 bases between. CDR3 in amino acids: CASSIPGTAIGPQHF. CDR3 DNA sequence: TGTGCCAGTAGTATACCAGGGACTGCTATAGGGCCCCAGCATTTT.

This chain uses TRBV15 with TRBJ2-5; D gene uncertain. V lost 9 bases to trimming and J lost 4 bases, with 15 bases between them. Germline CDR1 and CDR2: LNHNV and YYDKDF (reference sequence). This CDR3 is 13 amino acids long. CDR3 amino acids: CATALVAGETQYF. The CDR3 nucleotides are TGTGCCACAGCCCTAGTGGCCGGAGAGACCCAGTACTTC.

The table lists this clone with a few counts. The chain employs TRBV11-3 and TRBJ1-2; D is possibly TRBD1 (5 bases). The CDR3 consists of 13 residues. Trimming removed 1 base from V and 5 bases from J, with 8 bases in between. Germline CDR1 is SGHNT and CDR2 is YENEEA. The chain's CDR3 is CASSLGAGYGYTF. The CDR3 DNA follows: TGTGCCAGCAGCTTAGGGGCAGGGTATGGCTACACCTTC.

The J gene is TRBJ2-7, the V gene TRBV6-6; tentative D call: TRBD1 (6 bases). Trimming shortened V by 8 bases and J by 3 bases, and 14 bases separated the two germline ends. CDR1 MNHNY and CDR2 SVGAGI come from the germline V gene (reference sequence). The CDR3 is made up of 13 amino acids. CDR3 protein: CASAPDSDYEQYF. In DNA form, the CDR3 reads TGTGCCAGCGCACCGGACAGCGACTACGAGCAGTACTTC.

The rearrangement links TRBV6-1 to TRBJ1-5, with D perhaps TRBD1 (5 bases). The CDR3 extends over 14 amino acids. V was trimmed by 10 bases and J by 4 bases, leaving 17 bases between them. Germline CDR1 and CDR2: MNHNS and SASEGT. The CDR3: CATRDYGGNQPQHF. CDR3 coding DNA: TGTGCCACCAGAGATTATGGGGGTAATCAGCCCCAGCATTTT.